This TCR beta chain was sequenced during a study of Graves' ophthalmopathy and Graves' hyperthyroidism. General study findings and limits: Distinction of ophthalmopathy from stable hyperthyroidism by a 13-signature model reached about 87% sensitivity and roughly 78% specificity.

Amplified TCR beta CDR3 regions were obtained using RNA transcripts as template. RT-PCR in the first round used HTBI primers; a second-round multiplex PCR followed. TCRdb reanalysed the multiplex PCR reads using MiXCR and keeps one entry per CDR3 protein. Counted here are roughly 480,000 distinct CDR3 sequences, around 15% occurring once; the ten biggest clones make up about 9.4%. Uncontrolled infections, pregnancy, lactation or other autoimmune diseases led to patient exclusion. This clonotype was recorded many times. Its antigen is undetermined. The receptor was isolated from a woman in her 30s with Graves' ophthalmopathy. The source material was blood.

CDR3 coding DNA: TGTGCCACCAGTGACCCCCCCAGGGAGACCCAGTACTTC. Its translation: CATSDPPRETQYF. This chain joins TRBV24-1 and TRBJ2-5; D call uncertain. CDR3 size: 13 residues. Trimming removed 4 bases from V and 5 bases from J, with 10 bases in between. In germline, CDR1 is KGHDR, CDR2 SFDVKD.